These 32 T cell receptor beta chains came from one sample sequenced in a study of T cell changes during pregnancy in multiple sclerosis. Profiling relied on immunoSEQ multiplex PCR, and the TCRdb table lists in-frame clones only, not all of them. The sample holds approximately 43,000 clones; around 93% are singletons and the top ten take 3% to 4.5%. The sample consisted of CD8+ T cells from peripheral blood mononuclear cells, taken after pregnancy. The source of these receptors is a female donor with multiple sclerosis, enrolled in a pregnancy study.

J is TRBJ2-3 and V is TRBV29-1, with TRBD2 matching 7 bases. The ends lost 7 bases at V and 0 bases at J; junction bases unmatched: 4. The CDR3 is made up of 13 amino acids. Germline CDR1 reads SQVTM; CDR2 reads ANQGSEA. Written as DNA, the CDR3 is TGCAGCGCTGACGGGGGGAGCACAGATACGCAGTATTTT. Amino acid sequence: CSADGGSTDTQYF.

The chain joins TRBV7-9 to TRBJ2-1, with 7 positions matching TRBD1. The CDR3 totals 13 residues. V gave up 5 bases and J gave up 5 bases; unmatched junction bases: 3. In germline, CDR1 is SEHNR, CDR2 FQNEAQ (reference sequence). The CDR3 DNA reads as TGTGCCAGCAGCACCGGACAGGACAATGAGCAGTTCTTC. As protein: CASSTGQDNEQFF.

This chain links TRBV11-2 with TRBJ1-2, with D possibly matching TRBD1 (5 bases). This CDR3 is built from 15 residues. Per the germline V gene, CDR1 is SGHAT and CDR2 is FQNNGV. Deletions cut 3 bases from V and 4 bases from J, with 15 bases between. The CDR3 nucleotides are TGTGCCAGCAGCTTTAGGGGCGACAGAATCTATGGCTACACCTTC. Its translation: CASSFRGDRIYGYTF.

CDR3 protein: CATSGGREGWQPQHF. The CDR3 DNA sequence: TGTGCCACCAGCGGCGGGAGGGAGGGATGGCAGCCCCAGCATTTT. The J gene is TRBJ1-5, the V gene TRBV15; D unresolved. V was cut by 5 bases and J by 7 bases, with 18 bases left in between. This CDR3 region has 15 residues. Germline loops: CDR1 LNHNV, CDR2 YYDKDF (reference sequence). The complete variable domain, with remaining parts taken from reference TRBV15 and TRBJ1-5, reads DAMVIQNPRYQVTQFGKPVTLSCSQTLNHNVMYWYQQKSSQAPKLLFHYYDKDFNNEADTPDNFQSRRPNTSFCFLDIRSPGLGDTAMYLCATSGGREGWQPQHFGDGTRLSIL.

Note on this clone: This may be a read error, as it is one base from a much larger clone. Other DNA sequences in the sample encode the same CDR3. V usage is TRBV5-6 and J usage is TRBJ2-7, with D perhaps TRBD1 (6 bases). Germline lookup yields CDR1 SGHDT and CDR2 YYEEEE. This CDR3 has 15 residues. CDR3 nucleotide sequence: TGTGCTAGCAGCTTGGGGGCTGGGCCACACTACGAGCAGTACTTC. Translation: CASSLGAGPHYEQYF.

The chain joins TRBV6-6 to TRBJ2-7; the D is unclear. Per germline, CDR1 MNHNY and CDR2 SVGAGI (reference sequence). Trimming took off 0 bases at V and 1 base at J, with 10 bases between the two ends. CDR3 size: 15 residues. This CDR3 reads CASSYSAPESYEQYF. CDR3 nucleotide sequence: TGTGCCAGCAGTTACTCAGCGCCCGAATCCTACGAGCAGTACTTC.

The rearrangement links TRBV28 to TRBJ2-7; 10 bases align to TRBD2. This CDR3 is built from 16 residues. With V trimmed by 4 bases and J by 7 bases, 13 bases remained unmatched. Germline V gene data show CDR1 as MDHEN and CDR2 as SYDVKM. Here the CDR3 DNA reads TGTGCCAGCAGTTCCCAGACTAGCGGGCGCTGGGCTGAGCAGTACTTC. It specifies CASSSQTSGRWAEQYF. Looking up the rest from reference TRBV28 and TRBJ2-7 gives the full variable domain: DVKVTQSSRYLVKRTGEKVFLECVQDMDHENMFWYRQDPGLGLRLIYFSYDVKMKEKGDIPEGYSVSREKKERFSLILESASTNQTSMYLCASSSQTSGRWAEQYFGPGTRLTVT.

V usage is TRBV19 and J usage is TRBJ1-5; no clear D gene. In germline, CDR1 is LNHDA, CDR2 SQIVND (reference sequence). The CDR3 has 15 residues. Trimming removed 2 bases at V and 7 bases at J, with 15 bases between. The chain's CDR3 is CASSILLTREQPQHF. In DNA, the CDR3 is TGTGCCAGTAGTATACTCCTGACTAGGGAACAGCCCCAGCATTTT.

This chain links TRBV2 with TRBJ1-3; possible D gene TRBD1, 6 bases. Trimming took 2 bases from V and 1 from J, leaving 12 bases between them. Looked up from germline, CDR1 is SNHLY and CDR2 is FYNNEI. This CDR3 spans 16 amino acids. The CDR3 loop reads CASSENPQGSGNTIYF. The CDR3 nucleotides read TGTGCCAGCAGTGAAAATCCTCAGGGGTCTGGAAACACCATATATTTT.

The chain carries TRBV6-4 and TRBJ2-1, with 12 positions matching TRBD2. The V and J ends lost 3 bases and 7 bases, in that order; junction bases with no gene match: 4. The germline V gene has CDR1 MRHNA and CDR2 SNTAGT. The CDR3 has 15 residues. This CDR3 is CASSEASGGANEQFF. The CDR3 region has the DNA TGTGCCAGCAGTGAGGCTAGCGGGGGGGCAAATGAGCAGTTCTTC.

In its sample, this clone was seen once. This sequence joins TRBV27 and TRBJ1-1; tentative D call: TRBD1 (6 bases). This CDR3 is 13 amino acids long. Germline V gene lookup returns CDR1 MNHEY and CDR2 SMNVEV (reference sequence). Trimming pared 8 bases from V and 4 bases from J, leaving 14 bases between. This chain's CDR3 is CASALQGSTEAFF. The CDR3 region has the DNA TGTGCCAGCGCTCTCCAGGGGAGCACTGAAGCTTTCTTT.

In DNA form, the CDR3 reads TGTGCCAGCAGTTGGGGGGGGCCGAACACTGAAGCTTTCTTT. It specifies CASSWGGPNTEAFF. The chain joins TRBV27 to TRBJ1-1; a weak D match, TRBD1 (6 bases). V lost 4 bases and J lost 1, with 10 bases in between. The CDR3 is 14 residues long. The V gene's germline CDR1 is MNHEY and CDR2 SMNVEV (reference sequence).

The gene calls are TRBV15 and TRBJ2-4; 7 bases fit TRBD1. From germline, CDR1 is LNHNV and CDR2 YYDKDF (reference sequence). The J segment lost 6 bases and the V segment lost 0 bases, leaving 8 bases of the junction unmatched. This CDR3 spans 16 amino acids. The CDR3 nucleotides are TGTGCCACCAGCAGAGAACAGGGAGACAGGGTAAACATTCAGTACTTC. It encodes CATSREQGDRVNIQYF.

The chain recombines TRBV30 with TRBJ2-1; TRBD1 matches 7 bases. The CDR3 is 14 residues long. V was clipped by 5 bases and J by 5 bases; unmatched bases: 9. The germline V gene has CDR1 GTSNPN and CDR2 SVGIG (reference sequence). CDR3: CAWEAGTVNNEQFF. CDR3 nucleotide sequence: TGTGCCTGGGAGGCAGGGACAGTTAACAATGAGCAGTTCTTC.

The chain couples TRBV7-9 to TRBJ2-1; 10 bases line up with TRBD2. Germline CDR1 and CDR2: SEHNR and FQNEAQ (reference sequence). Losses at the gene ends were 4 bases for V and 2 bases for J; bases not matched to a gene: 5. The CDR3 covers 16 residues. The CDR3 region has the DNA TGTGCCAGCAGCTCCCATAGCGGGGGGCCCTACAATGAGCAGTTCTTC. This translates into CASSSHSGGPYNEQFF.

Here the CDR3 DNA reads TGTGCCAGCCTCCGGGGTGACGATGAGCAGTTCTTC. This translates into CASLRGDDEQFF. The J gene is TRBJ2-1, the V gene TRBV2, with D perhaps matching TRBD2 (5 bases). CDR1 SNHLY and CDR2 FYNNEI come from the germline V gene. Between the trimmed V and J ends, which lost 8 bases and 8 bases, there was a span of 13 bases. The CDR3 spans 12 residues.

This rearrangement joins TRBV5-1 to TRBJ2-1, with D hard to call. This CDR3 comprises 12 residues. V lost 4 bases, J lost 2 bases, and 4 bases lay in between. Germline loops: CDR1 SGHRS, CDR2 YFSETQ. CDR3 DNA: TGCGCCAGCAGCCTTGCCTACAATGAGCAGTTCTTC. This encodes CASSLAYNEQFF.

The J gene is TRBJ2-1, the V gene TRBV30; weak D call: TRBD2 (5 bases). V was cut by 0 bases and J by 8 bases, with 17 bases left in between. This CDR3 region has 15 residues. Germline values: CDR1 GTSNPN, CDR2 SVGIG (reference sequence). The CDR3 DNA is TGTGCCTGGAGTGTCGGGCGGGCCCTTAACGATGAGCAGTTCTTC. Translation gives CAWSVGRALNDEQFF.

CDR3 DNA: TGCGCCAGCAGCCAAGAATCGACTTGGACAGGATTACACTCTAGTCCTAACTATGGCTACACCTTC. Translating gives CASSQESTWTGLHSSPNYGYTF. The V gene is TRBV4-3, the J gene TRBJ1-2; 7 nucleotides line up with TRBD1. Per the germline V gene, CDR1 is LGHNA and CDR2 is YSLEER. Trimming cost V 0 bases and J 0 bases; bases outside gene matches: 22. This CDR3 region has 22 residues.

V is TRBV27 and J is TRBJ2-2; no clear D. This CDR3 has 13 residues. Deletions cut 5 bases from V and 6 bases from J, with 10 bases between. In germline, CDR1 is MNHEY, CDR2 SMNVEV (reference sequence). CDR3 sequence (DNA): TGTGCCAGCAGTCCCTTCTTCGCCGGGGAGCTGTTTTTT. It translates to CASSPFFAGELFF.

The V call is TRBV7-9, the J call TRBJ2-2, with D possibly matching TRBD2 (6 bases). V was trimmed by 5 bases and J by 4 bases, leaving 11 bases between them. Germline CDR1 reads SEHNR; CDR2 reads FQNEAQ (reference sequence). This CDR3 has 14 residues. The CDR3 DNA reads TGTGCCAGCAGCGGACCGGGACTCACCGGGGAGCTGTTTTTT. Amino acid sequence: CASSGPGLTGELFF. The entire variable domain, with the rest obtained from reference TRBV7-9 and TRBJ2-2, is as follows: DTGVSQNPRHKITKRGQNVTFRCDPISEHNRLYWYRQTLGQGPEFLTYFQNEAQLEKSRLLSDRFSAERPKGSFSTLEIQRTEQGDSAMYLCASSGPGLTGELFFGEGSRLTVL.

The gene calls are TRBV2 and TRBJ1-2; unclear D gene. The germline gives CDR1 SNHLY, CDR2 FYNNEI. The CDR3 runs 14 residues. V lost 6 bases to trimming and J lost 8 bases, with 19 bases between them. CDR3 in amino acids: CASSNSGDLGGYTF. CDR3 nucleotide sequence: TGTGCCAGCAGCAACAGTGGCGATTTAGGAGGCTACACCTTC.

The V call is TRBV5-4, the J call TRBJ2-4; D may be TRBD1 (5 bases). Trimming took off 2 bases at V and 0 bases at J, with 15 bases between the two ends. In germline, CDR1 is SGHNT, CDR2 YYREEE (reference sequence). The CDR3 is made up of 17 amino acids. The CDR3 sequence is CASSFFDSTVAKNIQYF. CDR3 sequence (DNA): TGTGCCAGCAGCTTTTTTGACAGTACTGTAGCCAAAAACATTCAGTACTTC.

The chain has TRBV7-9 and TRBJ1-5; no reliable D call. CDR1 is SEHNR, CDR2 FQNEAQ, per germline (reference sequence). The V end lost 1 base, the J end lost 7 bases, and 11 bases lay between the germline ends. This CDR3 has 14 residues. CDR3 region: CASSLGQVMQPQHF. The CDR3 DNA is TGTGCCAGCAGCTTAGGGCAGGTGATGCAGCCCCAGCATTTT. Based on the CDR3 plus reference TRBV7-9 and TRBJ1-5, the full variable domain is DTGVSQNPRHKITKRGQNVTFRCDPISEHNRLYWYRQTLGQGPEFLTYFQNEAQLEKSRLLSDRFSAERPKGSFSTLEIQRTEQGDSAMYLCASSLGQVMQPQHFGDGTRLSIL.

This chain joins TRBV5-1 and TRBJ2-2; 9 bases match TRBD1. V lost 3 bases, J lost 6 bases, and 9 bases stayed unmatched. Germline assignment: CDR1 SGHRS and CDR2 YFSETQ. The CDR3 consists of 16 residues. The CDR3 spells CASSSPGTGPPGELFF. The CDR3, as DNA: TGCGCCAGCAGCTCTCCCGGGACAGGGCCTCCCGGGGAGCTGTTTTTT.

This clone was seen just once. The chain employs TRBV10-3 and TRBJ1-2; 8 bases align to TRBD1. CDR1 and CDR2 from the germline V gene are ENHRY and SYGVKD. The CDR3 is 15 residues long. J lost 8 bases, V lost 0 bases, and 8 bases had no gene match. Written as DNA, the CDR3 is TGTGCCATCAGTGAGTCGGGGGCAGGGGGCAGAGGCTACACCTTC. Protein product: CAISESGAGGRGYTF.

The CDR3 DNA reads as TGTGCCAGCAGCTTTACAGGGTTCGGTCAGCCCCAGCATTTT. Amino acid sequence: CASSFTGFGQPQHF. The chain recombines TRBV5-5 with TRBJ1-5; TRBD1 is a possible D gene (6 bases). Between the trimmed V and J ends, which lost 2 bases and 6 bases, there was a span of 12 bases. CDR1 and CDR2 (germline): SGHKS, YYEKEE (reference sequence). The CDR3 spans 14 residues.

The gene calls are TRBV14 and TRBJ2-7, with 7 nucleotides matching TRBD2. The CDR3 has 15 residues. V shed 0 bases and J 3 bases; nucleotides not matched to a gene: 5. Germline lookup yields CDR1 SGHDN and CDR2 FVKESK. CDR3 nucleotides: TGTGCCAGCAGCCAAGATTGGGGAGGGTTCTACGAGCAGTACTTC. It encodes CASSQDWGGFYEQYF.

J is TRBJ2-1 and V is TRBV13, with D perhaps matching TRBD2 (6 bases). Germline CDR1 reads PRHDT; CDR2 reads FYEKMQ (reference sequence). This CDR3 has 15 residues. V gave up 6 bases and J gave up 4 bases, with 16 bases separating them. For the CDR3, the DNA is TGTGCCAGCAGTCTACTTGCGGGACCATACAATGAGCAGTTCTTC. Its protein is CASSLLAGPYNEQFF.

The chain carries TRBV2 and TRBJ1-1, with TRBD1 identical over 9 bases. Germline-derived CDR1 and CDR2 are SNHLY and FYNNEI. CDR3 length equals 17 residues. V shed 4 bases, J shed 1 base, and the junction held 10 bases outside the gene matches. The CDR3 sequence: CASSGYGTGISNTEAFF. CDR3 DNA: TGTGCCAGCAGTGGGTACGGGACAGGGATATCGAACACTGAAGCTTTCTTT. The whole variable domain, filled in from reference TRBV2 and TRBJ1-1, reads EPEVTQTPSHQVTQMGQEVILRCVPISNHLYFYWYRQILGQKVEFLVSFYNNEISEKSEIFDDQFSVERPDGSNFTLKIRSTKLEDSAMYFCASSGYGTGISNTEAFFGQGTRLTVV.

The chain links TRBV5-6 to TRBJ2-1; tentatively, D is TRBD2 (6 bases). Trimming shortened V by 4 bases and J by 4 bases, and 18 bases separated the two germline ends. The germline V gene has CDR1 SGHDT and CDR2 YYEEEE. This CDR3 is 16 amino acids long. The CDR3 DNA reads as TGTGCCAGCAGCATCTGGGGCGGCGGGGCATACAATGAGCAGTTCTTC. It yields the protein CASSIWGGGAYNEQFF.

This clone was counted a single time. The V call is TRBV7-5, the J call TRBJ2-2; the DNA was not compared with TRBD2, the D call given in the table. TRBV7-5 constitutes a pseudogene. CDR3 length: 21 residues. In nucleotides, the CDR3 is TGTGTCAGAGGAGAGCCAGCGGGACCGAGTGAAGTGGGTGAGAACACCGGGGAGCTGTTTTTT. Protein: CVRGEPAGPSEVGENTGELFF.